A single sample is the source of the 8 T cell receptor beta chains below, sequenced in a study of technical replicates of blood from a few donors. Using immunoSEQ multiplex PCR, the repertoire was profiled, and TCRdb retains in-frame clones only, with some absent. The table shows tens of thousands of clones, with 98% occurring only once. The sample taken for sequencing was T cells isolated from PBMCs. Receptors originate from a human donor in good health.

The genes are TRBV14 and TRBJ1-2; 7 bases are a match to TRBD1. The V segment lost 5 bases and the J segment 5 bases; nucleotides outside the gene matches: 5. CDR3 length: 13 residues. Germline V gene data show CDR1 as SGHDN and CDR2 as FVKESK. CDR3 amino acids: CASSNGQDYGYTF. CDR3 bases: TGTGCCAGCAGCAACGGACAGGATTATGGCTACACCTTC.

The rearrangement uses TRBV5-1 and TRBJ2-7; 10 bases are a match to TRBD1. CDR1 SGHRS and CDR2 YFSETQ come from the germline V gene. Trimming took 0 bases from V and 3 from J; bases not matched to a gene: 3. CDR3 length equals 15 residues. CDR3: CASSLGQGAYYEQYF. The CDR3 coding sequence is TGCGCCAGCAGCTTGGGACAGGGGGCATACTACGAGCAGTACTTC.

This sequence joins TRBV5-1 and TRBJ1-2; 7 bases line up with TRBD1. The CDR3 consists of 13 residues. V lost 5 bases and J lost 2; bases outside the gene matches: 3. The germline V gene has CDR1 SGHRS and CDR2 YFSETQ. CDR3 DNA: TGCGCCAGCAGTGTGACAGGGAACTATGGCTACACCTTC. Amino acids: CASSVTGNYGYTF.

The rearrangement links TRBV9 to TRBJ2-3; 7 bases align to TRBD2. Germline loops: CDR1 SGDLS, CDR2 YYNGEE. After removal of 1 base from V and 2 bases from J, the junction contained 13 bases not matched to a gene. The CDR3 runs 18 residues. CDR3 loop: CASSVMRGGSGLTDTQYF. The CDR3 DNA follows: TGTGCCAGCAGCGTAATGCGGGGAGGTAGCGGGCTCACAGATACGCAGTATTTT. Combining the CDR3 with reference TRBV9 and TRBJ2-3 gives the whole variable domain DSGVTQTPKHLITATGQRVTLRCSPRSGDLSVYWYQQSLDQGLQFLIQYYNGEERAKGNILERFSAQQFPDLHSELNLSSLELGDSALYFCASSVMRGGSGLTDTQYFGPGTRLTVL.

V is TRBV11-2 and J is TRBJ1-1; perhaps TRBD1 as D (6 bases). CDR1 is SGHAT, CDR2 FQNNGV, per germline. The CDR3 is 14 amino acids. Between the trimmed V and J ends, which lost 4 bases and 0 bases, there was a span of 9 bases. Here the CDR3 reads CASSSQGLNTEAFF. The CDR3 coding sequence is TGTGCCAGCAGCTCCCAGGGGCTGAACACTGAAGCTTTCTTT.

The chain carries TRBV18 and TRBJ1-4; D not certain. Germline V gene sequence: CDR1 KGHSH, CDR2 LQKENI. CDR3 length equals 13 residues. The V end was cut by 5 bases, the J end by 3 bases, with 7 bases between. CDR3 DNA: TGTGCCAGCTCATCCCAGGCTAATGAAAAACTGTTTTTT. It codes for CASSSQANEKLFF.

The chain employs TRBV5-1 and TRBJ2-2; no clear D. Germline assignment: CDR1 SGHRS and CDR2 YFSETQ. V lost 2 bases and J 0 bases, leaving 5 bases between the germline ends. The CDR3 spans 14 residues. The CDR3 reads CASSFRSNTGELFF. Written as DNA, the CDR3 is TGCGCCAGCAGCTTCAGGTCGAACACCGGGGAGCTGTTTTTT.

The sample holds one count of this clone. The chain couples TRBV5-1 to TRBJ2-2; 9 bases fit TRBD1. Trimming removed 6 bases from V and 6 bases from J; junction bases left unmatched: 12. This CDR3 contains 16 residues. Germline CDR1 and CDR2: SGHRS and YFSETQ. CDR3 coding DNA: TGCGCCAGCAAGAGGACTCCGGGACAGGGTCCCGGGGAGCTGTTTTTT. It translates to CASKRTPGQGPGELFF.